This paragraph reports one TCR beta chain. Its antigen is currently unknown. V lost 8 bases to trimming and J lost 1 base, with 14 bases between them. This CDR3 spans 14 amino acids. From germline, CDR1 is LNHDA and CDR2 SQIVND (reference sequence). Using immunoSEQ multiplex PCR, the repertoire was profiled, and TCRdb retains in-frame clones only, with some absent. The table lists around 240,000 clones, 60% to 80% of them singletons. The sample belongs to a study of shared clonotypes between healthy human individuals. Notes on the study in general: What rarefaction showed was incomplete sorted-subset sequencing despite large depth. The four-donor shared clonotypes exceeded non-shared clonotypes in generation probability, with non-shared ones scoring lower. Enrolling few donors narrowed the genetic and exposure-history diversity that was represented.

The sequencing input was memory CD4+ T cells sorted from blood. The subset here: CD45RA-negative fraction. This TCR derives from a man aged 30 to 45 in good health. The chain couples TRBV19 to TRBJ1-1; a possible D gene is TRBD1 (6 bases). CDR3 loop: CASGGRGRNTEAFF. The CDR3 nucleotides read TGTGCCAGTGGGGGCAGGGGTAGGAACACTGAAGCTTTCTTT.